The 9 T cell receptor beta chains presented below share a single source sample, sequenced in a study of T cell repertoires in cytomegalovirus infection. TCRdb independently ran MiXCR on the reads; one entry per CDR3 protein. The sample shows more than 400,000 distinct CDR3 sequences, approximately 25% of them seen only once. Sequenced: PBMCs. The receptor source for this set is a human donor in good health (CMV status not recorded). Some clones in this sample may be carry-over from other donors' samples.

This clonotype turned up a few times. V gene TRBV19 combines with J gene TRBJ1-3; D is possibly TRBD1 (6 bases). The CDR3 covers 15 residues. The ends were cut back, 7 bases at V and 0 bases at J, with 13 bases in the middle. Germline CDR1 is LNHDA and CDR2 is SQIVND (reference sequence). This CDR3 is CASMPTGSSGNTIYF. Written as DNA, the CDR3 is TGTGCCAGTATGCCGACAGGATCCTCTGGAAACACCATATATTTT.

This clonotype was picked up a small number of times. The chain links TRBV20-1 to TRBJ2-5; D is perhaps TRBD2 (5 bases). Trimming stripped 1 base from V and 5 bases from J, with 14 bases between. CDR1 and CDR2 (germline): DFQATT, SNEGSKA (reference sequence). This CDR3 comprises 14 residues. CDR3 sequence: CSARVLTGRETQYF. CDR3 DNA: TGCAGTGCTAGAGTACTTACGGGAAGGGAGACCCAGTACTTC.

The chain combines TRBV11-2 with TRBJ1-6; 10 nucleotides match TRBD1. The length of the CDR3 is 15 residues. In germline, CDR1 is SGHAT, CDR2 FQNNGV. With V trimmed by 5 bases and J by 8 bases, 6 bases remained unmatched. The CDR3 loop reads CASSPRTGGYSPLHF. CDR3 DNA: TGTGCCAGCAGCCCCAGGACAGGGGGATATTCACCCCTCCACTTT.

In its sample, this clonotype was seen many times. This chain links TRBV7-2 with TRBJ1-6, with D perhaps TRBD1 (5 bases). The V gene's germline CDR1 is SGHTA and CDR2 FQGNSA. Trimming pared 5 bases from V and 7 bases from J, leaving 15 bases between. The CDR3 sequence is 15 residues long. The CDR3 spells CASSPGTPGNSPLHF. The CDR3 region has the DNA TGTGCCAGCAGCCCAGGGACGCCCGGGAATTCACCCCTCCACTTT.

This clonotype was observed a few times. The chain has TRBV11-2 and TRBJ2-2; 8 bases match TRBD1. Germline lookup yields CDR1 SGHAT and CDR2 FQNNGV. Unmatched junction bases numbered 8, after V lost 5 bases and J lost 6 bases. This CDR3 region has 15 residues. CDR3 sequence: CASSPGIQGAGELFF. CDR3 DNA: TGTGCCAGCAGCCCCGGGATACAGGGGGCCGGGGAGCTGTTTTTT.

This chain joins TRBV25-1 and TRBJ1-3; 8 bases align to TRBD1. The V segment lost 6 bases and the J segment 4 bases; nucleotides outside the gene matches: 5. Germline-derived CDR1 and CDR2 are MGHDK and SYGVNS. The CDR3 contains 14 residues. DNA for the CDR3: TGTGCCAGCAGCGTGACAGGGGCGGGAAACACCATATATTTT. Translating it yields CASSVTGAGNTIYF.

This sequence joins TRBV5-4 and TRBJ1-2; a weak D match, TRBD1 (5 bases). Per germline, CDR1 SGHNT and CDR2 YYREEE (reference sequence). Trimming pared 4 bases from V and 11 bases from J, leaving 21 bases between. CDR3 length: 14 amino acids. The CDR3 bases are TGTGCCAGCAGCCCCGGTCCCGGGACCTTAAATTACACCTTC. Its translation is CASSPGPGTLNYTF.

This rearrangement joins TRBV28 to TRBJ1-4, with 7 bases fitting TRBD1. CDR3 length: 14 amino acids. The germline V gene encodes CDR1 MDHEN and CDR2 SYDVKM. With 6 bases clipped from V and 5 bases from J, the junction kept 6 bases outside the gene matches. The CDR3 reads CASSGTDLNEKLFF. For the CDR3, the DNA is TGTGCCAGCAGCGGGACAGACTTAAATGAAAAACTGTTTTTT.

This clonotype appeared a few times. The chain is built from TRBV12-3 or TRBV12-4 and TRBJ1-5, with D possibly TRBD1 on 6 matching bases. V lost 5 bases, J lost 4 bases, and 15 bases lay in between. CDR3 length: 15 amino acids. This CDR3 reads CASSNRASLNQPQHF. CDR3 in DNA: TGTGCCAGCAGTAACAGGGCAAGCTTGAATCAGCCCCAGCATTTT.